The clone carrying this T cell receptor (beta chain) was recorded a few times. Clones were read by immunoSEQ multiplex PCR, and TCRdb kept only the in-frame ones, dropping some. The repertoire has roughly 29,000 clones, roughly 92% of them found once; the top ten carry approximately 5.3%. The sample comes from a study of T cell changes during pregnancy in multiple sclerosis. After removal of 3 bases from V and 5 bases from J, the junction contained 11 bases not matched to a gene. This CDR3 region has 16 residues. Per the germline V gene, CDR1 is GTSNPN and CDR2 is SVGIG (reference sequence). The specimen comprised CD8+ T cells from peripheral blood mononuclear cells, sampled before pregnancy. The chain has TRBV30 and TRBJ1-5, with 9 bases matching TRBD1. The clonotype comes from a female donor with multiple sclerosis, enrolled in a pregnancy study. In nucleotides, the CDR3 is TGTGCCTGGAGCCCCCCTGCGGGACAGGGACATCAGCCCCAGCATTTT. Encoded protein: CAWSPPAGQGHQPQHF.